The present T cell receptor (beta chain) was sequenced within a study of OX40 agonist ivuxolimab in advanced cancers. In the study overall: An agonistic anti-OX40 (CD134) antibody, ivuxolimab, was used to treat the patients. Hepatocellular carcinoma, melanoma, renal cell or head and neck cancer affected the dose-escalation patients.

This clone was counted once. Assay: immunoSEQ multiplex PCR; the TCRdb copy retains only in-frame clones and omits some. The table shows 98,000 or so clones, with 91% occurring only once. The CDR3 loop spans 18 amino acids. The germline CDR1 and CDR2 sequences are LNHDA and SQIVND (reference sequence). V was pared by 3 bases and J by 0 bases, with 18 bases between. The chain is built from TRBV19 and TRBJ1-5; D not certain. The material was CD4+ or CD8+ T cells sorted from blood, obtained in a trial of the OX40 agonist ivuxolimab. The receptor was isolated from an adult with an advanced solid tumor such as melanoma, head and neck, liver or kidney cancer. The DNA of the CDR3 is TGTGCCAGTAGTATTAAGTCGGGCAGAAAGTATAGCAATCAGCCCCAGCATTTT. This encodes CASSIKSGRKYSNQPQHF. The whole variable domain, filled in from reference TRBV19 and TRBJ1-5, reads DGGITQSPKYLFRKEGQNVTLSCEQNLNHDAMYWYRQDPGQGLRLIYYSQIVNDFQKGDIAEGYSVSREKKESFPLTVTSAQKNPTAFYLCASSIKSGRKYSNQPQHFGDGTRLSIL.